A single sample gave rise to the 22 T cell receptor beta chains below, sequenced in a study of shared clonotypes between healthy human individuals. Profiled with immunoSEQ multiplex PCR; TCRdb holds only in-frame clones, not every one. The sample consists of about 2.3 million clones, around 93% of them appearing once. The sequenced sample consisted of naive CD4+ T cells from PBMCs. The subset was: CD45RA+ positively selected. The receptors derive from a man between 18 and 29 years old in good health. Some clones in this sample may be carry-over from other donors' samples.

CDR3 region: CASSLLGQDQETQYF. CDR3 in DNA: TGTGCCAGCAGCTTATTAGGTCAGGACCAAGAGACCCAGTACTTC. The genes are TRBV7-2 and TRBJ2-5; D uncertain. Germline assignment: CDR1 SGHTA and CDR2 FQGNSA. V dropped 2 bases and J dropped 0 bases, with 10 bases sitting between them. The CDR3 totals 15 residues. The entire variable domain, with the rest obtained from reference TRBV7-2 and TRBJ2-5, is as follows: GAGVSQSPSNKVTEKGKDVELRCDPISGHTALYWYRQSLGQGLEFLIYFQGNSAPDKSGLPSDRFSAERTGGSVSTLTIQRTQQEDSAVYLCASSLLGQDQETQYFGPGTRLLVL.

Regarding this clone: Other DNA sequences from this sample encode an identical CDR3 as well. The chain carries TRBV5-1 and TRBJ2-3; D is perhaps TRBD2 (5 bases). Germline lookup yields CDR1 SGHRS and CDR2 YFSETQ. The CDR3 consists of 15 residues. The ends were cut back, 1 base at V and 3 bases at J, with 12 bases in the middle. CDR3 in amino acids: CASSLTLAGTDTQYF. The CDR3 bases are TGCGCCAGCAGCTTGACGCTAGCTGGAACAGATACGCAGTATTTT.

V usage is TRBV4-1 and J usage is TRBJ2-1, with D perhaps matching TRBD1 or TRBD2 (5 bases each). V was pared by 2 bases and J by 10 bases, with 18 bases between. Per germline, CDR1 MGHRA and CDR2 YSYEKL. This CDR3 is built from 15 residues. The CDR3 region is CASSQFPGPREEQFF. CDR3 DNA sequence: TGCGCCAGCAGCCAATTTCCGGGGCCCAGGGAGGAGCAGTTCTTC.

The chain employs TRBV12-5 and TRBJ1-2; 8 bases are a match to TRBD1. The J segment lost 3 bases and the V segment lost 7 bases, leaving 4 bases of the junction unmatched. The CDR3 contains 13 residues. In germline, CDR1 is LGHNT, CDR2 FRNRAP. As DNA, the CDR3 is TGTGCTAGTGCAGACAGGGGATACTATGGCTACACCTTC. Its protein product is CASADRGYYGYTF.

The chain employs TRBV15 and TRBJ2-1; D possibly uses TRBD1 or TRBD2 (5 bases each). V shed 3 bases and J shed 5 bases, with 17 bases lying between them. The germline CDR1 and CDR2 sequences are LNHNV and YYDKDF (reference sequence). The CDR3 has 16 amino acids. The CDR3 DNA follows: TGTGCCACCAGCAGCCCTAGCTGGGGCCCTGACAATGAGCAGTTCTTC. It encodes CATSSPSWGPDNEQFF.

V and J are TRBV28 and TRBJ1-1; D might be TRBD1 (5 bases). This CDR3 has 15 amino acids. Germline lookup yields CDR1 MDHEN and CDR2 SYDVKM. V was trimmed by 6 bases and J by 1 base, leaving 15 bases between them. The CDR3 DNA follows: TGTGCCAGCAGCCCCGTGGGACGGGGGAACACTGAAGCTTTCTTT. Its protein is CASSPVGRGNTEAFF.

In DNA, the CDR3 is TGTGCCAGCAGTTTAATTGAGACAGGGCTCTACAATGAGCAGTTCTTC. Amino acid sequence: CASSLIETGLYNEQFF. The V gene is TRBV28, the J gene TRBJ2-1, with 7 bases that match TRBD1. Germline V gives CDR1 MDHEN, CDR2 SYDVKM. The CDR3 has 16 residues. V trimming: 2 bases; J trimming: 3 bases; junction bases outside the gene matches: 7.

The chain couples TRBV5-1 to TRBJ2-7, with 9 bases identical to TRBD2. This CDR3 has 14 residues. After removal of 4 bases from V and 6 bases from J, the junction contained 8 bases not matched to a gene. Germline V lookup: CDR1 SGHRS, CDR2 YFSETQ. CDR3 nucleotide sequence: TGCGCCAGCAGCATGGTAGCGGGAGTAGTCGAGCAGTACTTC. Encoded protein: CASSMVAGVVEQYF. Combining the CDR3 with reference TRBV5-1 and TRBJ2-7 gives the whole variable domain KAGVTQTPRYLIKTRGQQVTLSCSPISGHRSVSWYQQTPGQGLQFLFEYFSETQRNKGNFPGRFSGRQFSNSRSEMNVSTLELGDSALYLCASSMVAGVVEQYFGPGTRLTVT.

The chain carries TRBV2 and TRBJ2-7; weak D call: TRBD2 (6 bases). CDR1 and CDR2 from the germline V gene are SNHLY and FYNNEI. The CDR3 extends over 13 amino acids. Trimming pared 6 bases from V and 7 bases from J, leaving 16 bases between. CDR3 sequence (DNA): TGTGCCAGCAGCAGCCCGAAGGGGAGGGAGCAGTACTTC. Protein: CASSSPKGREQYF.

J is TRBJ2-1 and V is TRBV6-5, with D unclear. Trimming removed 7 bases from V and 5 bases from J, with 9 bases in between. CDR1 MNHEY and CDR2 SVGAGI come from the germline V gene. The CDR3 is 12 residues long. The CDR3 DNA sequence: TGTGCCAGCACCAACTTTGACAATGAGCAGTTCTTC. The encoded protein is CASTNFDNEQFF.

The rearrangement joins TRBV12-5 to TRBJ1-2; 10 nucleotides agree with TRBD1. Germline V lookup: CDR1 LGHNT, CDR2 FRNRAP. This CDR3 region has 15 residues. The V segment lost 0 bases and the J segment 6 bases; nucleotides outside the gene matches: 4. CDR3 loop: CASGLVPGTGDGYTF. The DNA of the CDR3 is TGTGCTAGTGGTTTGGTACCCGGGACAGGGGATGGCTACACCTTC.

In nucleotides, the CDR3 is TGTGCCAGCAGTTTATCCAGGGCTGGCACTGAAGCTTTCTTT. Its translation: CASSLSRAGTEAFF. The V and J genes are TRBV27 and TRBJ1-1, with D possibly being TRBD1 (5 bases). V was shortened by 0 bases and J by 4 bases, with 9 bases between the two germline ends. CDR3 length: 14 residues. Germline values: CDR1 MNHEY, CDR2 SMNVEV (reference sequence).

The V and J genes are TRBV7-9 and TRBJ1-1; D not resolved. CDR1 and CDR2 (germline): SEHNR, FQNEAQ (reference sequence). The CDR3 spans 12 residues. Trimming shortened V by 10 bases and J by 1 base, and 10 bases separated the two germline ends. DNA for the CDR3: TGTGCCAACGGAAACAGGAACACTGAAGCTTTCTTT. Translation: CANGNRNTEAFF.

The chain carries TRBV5-1 and TRBJ2-7, with TRBD2 matching over 14 bases. Germline values: CDR1 SGHRS, CDR2 YFSETQ. The CDR3 extends over 15 amino acids. V shed 3 bases, J shed 6 bases, and the junction held 5 bases outside the gene matches. Here the CDR3 reads CASSSGTSGSGEQYF. CDR3 nucleotides: TGCGCCAGCAGCTCCGGGACTAGCGGGAGTGGCGAGCAGTACTTC. Based on the CDR3 plus reference TRBV5-1 and TRBJ2-7, the full variable domain is KAGVTQTPRYLIKTRGQQVTLSCSPISGHRSVSWYQQTPGQGLQFLFEYFSETQRNKGNFPGRFSGRQFSNSRSEMNVSTLELGDSALYLCASSSGTSGSGEQYFGPGTRLTVT.

The chain uses TRBV10-3 and TRBJ1-1, with D unclear. Trimming pared 4 bases from V and 0 bases from J, leaving 12 bases between. CDR1 is ENHRY and CDR2 is SYGVKD in the germline V gene. The CDR3 runs 15 residues. CDR3 DNA sequence: TGTGCCATCAGTGGAGAAACGGGATTGAACACTGAAGCTTTCTTT. Amino acids: CAISGETGLNTEAFF.

The chain has TRBV7-9 and TRBJ2-3, with D perhaps TRBD1 or TRBD2 (5 bases each). Germline V gene sequence: CDR1 SEHNR, CDR2 FQNEAQ (reference sequence). V was trimmed by 1 base and J by 6 bases, leaving 20 bases between them. The CDR3 length is 17 residues. CDR3 sequence reads: CASSLGQPGRPGDTQYF. CDR3 bases: TGTGCCAGCAGCTTAGGGCAGCCGGGACGACCAGGGGATACGCAGTATTTT.

The CDR3 DNA reads as TGCGCCAGCAGCTTGGGGGAGAACTCCTACAATGAGCAGTTCTTC. Translating it yields CASSLGENSYNEQFF. V usage is TRBV5-1 and J usage is TRBJ2-1, with D possibly matching TRBD2 (5 bases). Germline CDR1 reads SGHRS; CDR2 reads YFSETQ. The length of the CDR3 is 15 residues. Trimming removed 0 bases at V and 0 bases at J, with 7 bases between.

The rearrangement uses TRBV6-1 and TRBJ1-6; 9 bases align to TRBD1. The ends lost 4 bases at V and 6 bases at J; junction bases unmatched: 4. This CDR3 is 15 amino acids long. The germline V gene encodes CDR1 MNHNS and CDR2 SASEGT. As DNA, the CDR3 is TGTGCCAGCAGTGTCCCGGGACAGGGTAATTCACCCCTCCACTTT. Its protein product is CASSVPGQGNSPLHF.

The chain employs TRBV9 and TRBJ1-2; D remains unclear. The V and J ends lost 4 bases and 2 bases respectively, with 9 bases between them. The CDR3 is made up of 13 amino acids. Per the germline V gene, CDR1 is SGDLS and CDR2 is YYNGEE. The CDR3 bases are TGTGCCAGCAGCCCCTCCAACAACTATGGCTACACCTTC. Its protein is CASSPSNNYGYTF.

As for this clone: The sample has other DNA sequences that encode this CDR3 too. The gene calls are TRBV28 and TRBJ2-7; D may match TRBD1 or TRBD2 (7 bases each). The CDR3 has 13 residues. The V end lost 5 bases, the J end lost 3 bases, and 11 bases lay between the germline ends. Germline CDR1 MDHEN, CDR2 SYDVKM. The CDR3 spells CASSPGGGYEQYF. CDR3 DNA sequence: TGTGCCAGCAGTCCAGGGGGGGGCTACGAGCAGTACTTC.

There are a few counts of this clone. In the same sample, other DNA sequences code for this CDR3. The chain recombines TRBV28 with TRBJ1-1; D ambiguous. Germline values: CDR1 MDHEN, CDR2 SYDVKM. Trimming shortened V by 1 base and J by 1 base, and 4 bases separated the two germline ends. The CDR3 length is 13 residues. The CDR3 bases are TGTGCCAGCAGTTTATTGGGGAACACTGAAGCTTTCTTT. Protein product: CASSLLGNTEAFF.

This rearrangement joins TRBV5-6 to TRBJ2-5; TRBD2 is a possible D gene (6 bases). Germline V gene sequence: CDR1 SGHDT, CDR2 YYEEEE. The CDR3 loop spans 13 amino acids. V shed 6 bases and J shed 5 bases, with 14 bases lying between them. The CDR3 sequence is CASTPRGGETQYF. CDR3 coding DNA: TGTGCCAGCACCCCGCGGGGTGGCGAGACCCAGTACTTC. Supplemented by reference TRBV5-6 and TRBJ2-5, the full variable domain reads DAGVTQSPTHLIKTRGQQVTLRCSPKSGHDTVSWYQQALGQGPQFIFQYYEEEERQRGNFPDRFSGHQFPNYSSELNVNALLLGDSALYLCASTPRGGETQYFGPGTRLLVL.